The 21 T cell receptor beta chains below all came from one sample that was sequenced in a study of cytomegalovirus exposure and HLA in healthy donors. The protocol was immunoSEQ multiplex PCR, while the TCRdb copy is restricted to in-frame clones and leaves out a portion. This table has 110,000 to 150,000 clones, 86% appearing once. The specimen was PBMCs. The source is a man aged 18 to 30 in good health and CMV-seronegative.

The gene calls are TRBV25-1 and TRBJ1-1; D uncertain. This CDR3 region has 13 residues. V shed 4 bases and J shed 1 base, with 7 bases lying between them. The V gene's germline CDR1 is MGHDK and CDR2 SYGVNS. CDR3 nucleotide sequence: TGTGCCAGCAGTGTATTGAGGAACACTGAAGCTTTCTTT. Translated, it gives CASSVLRNTEAFF. The full variable domain, in which reference TRBV25-1 and TRBJ1-1 provide the parts outside the CDR3, is EADIYQTPRYLVIGTGKKITLECSQTMGHDKMYWYQQDPGMELHLIHYSYGVNSTEKGDLSSESTVSRIRTEHFPLTLESARPSHTSQYLCASSVLRNTEAFFGQGTRLTVV.

The genes are TRBV28 and TRBJ2-7, with 11 bases that match TRBD2. Per germline, CDR1 MDHEN and CDR2 SYDVKM. The CDR3 length is 20 residues. With V trimmed by 3 bases and J by 3 bases, 19 bases remained unmatched. DNA of the CDR3: TGTGCCAGCAGTTTTTTTATAACTAGCGGGAGTATGGGGCGACGCTACGAGCAGTACTTC. Encoded protein: CASSFFITSGSMGRRYEQYF.

This chain links TRBV5-5 with TRBJ2-1; 11 positions agree with TRBD1. Germline assignment: CDR1 SGHKS and CDR2 YYEKEE (reference sequence). V shed 7 bases and J 7 bases; nucleotides not matched to a gene: 13. The CDR3 length is 16 residues. CDR3 sequence reads: CASGSRAGTGGNEQFF. The CDR3 region has the DNA TGTGCCAGCGGCAGCCGTGCCGGGACAGGGGGGAATGAGCAGTTCTTC.

The genes are TRBV6-1 and TRBJ1-3; 9 bases match TRBD1. The CDR3 is made up of 16 amino acids. From germline, CDR1 is MNHNS and CDR2 SASEGT. Losses at the gene ends were 6 bases for V and 2 bases for J; bases not matched to a gene: 8. The CDR3 region has the DNA TGTGCCAGCAGCGAACGGGACAGGGTCCCTGGAAACACCATATATTTT. Encoded protein: CASSERDRVPGNTIYF.

The genes are TRBV6-6 and TRBJ1-5; 7 positions match TRBD1. The V gene end was trimmed by 8 bases and the J gene end by 4 bases; junction bases not matched to a gene: 11. CDR1 is MNHNY and CDR2 is SVGAGI in the germline V gene (reference sequence). The CDR3 loop spans 15 amino acids. CDR3 amino acids: CASEVGGGANQPQHF. CDR3 DNA sequence: TGTGCCAGCGAGGTCGGAGGGGGCGCGAATCAGCCCCAGCATTTT.

The rearrangement links TRBV5-4 to TRBJ1-4; D unresolved. The ends were cut back, 1 base at V and 0 bases at J, with 13 bases in the middle. From germline, CDR1 is SGHNT and CDR2 YYREEE (reference sequence). The CDR3 spans 17 residues. CDR3 bases: TGTGCCAGCAGCTTGTGGGCAGGAACACCAACTAATGAAAAACTGTTTTTT. It translates to CASSLWAGTPTNEKLFF.

V gene TRBV6-5 combines with J gene TRBJ1-1, with unresolved D. CDR1 and CDR2 (germline): MNHEY, SVGAGI. The CDR3 has 13 residues. Trimming pared 7 bases from V and 1 base from J, leaving 10 bases between. CDR3 DNA: TGTGCCAGCACCTCTAGTAGGAACACTGAAGCTTTCTTT. This encodes CASTSSRNTEAFF.

This sequence joins TRBV4-1 and TRBJ2-3; 8 nucleotides agree with TRBD1. The trim removed 1 base at V and 6 bases at J, leaving 9 bases unmatched. The CDR3 loop spans 16 amino acids. Looked up from germline, CDR1 is MGHRA and CDR2 is YSYEKL. The DNA of the CDR3 is TGCGCCAGCAGCCAAGTTTATTCAGGGGGCAGGGATACGCAGTATTTT. It specifies CASSQVYSGGRDTQYF.

This clone has more than one count but fewer than ten. The J gene is TRBJ1-5, the V gene TRBV2; 9 nucleotides agree with TRBD1. CDR1 and CDR2 from the germline V gene are SNHLY and FYNNEI. V was clipped by 3 bases and J by 4 bases; unmatched bases: 1. This CDR3 spans 14 amino acids. DNA of the CDR3: TGTGCCAGCAGTGAGGGGACAGGGAATCAGCCCCAGCATTTT. Its protein is CASSEGTGNQPQHF.

The V gene is TRBV6-1, the J gene TRBJ1-5, with D possibly TRBD1 on 5 matching bases. The CDR3 runs to 16 residues. Trimming pared 2 bases from V and 3 bases from J, leaving 14 bases between. Germline CDR1 and CDR2: MNHNS and SASEGT. The chain's CDR3 is CASSELGQQANQPQHF. CDR3 DNA: TGTGCCAGCAGTGAATTGGGTCAACAGGCCAATCAGCCCCAGCATTTT.

The rearrangement uses TRBV5-1 and TRBJ2-7, with D perhaps TRBD1 (5 bases). The V gene's germline CDR1 is SGHRS and CDR2 YFSETQ. There are 14 residues in the CDR3. Trimming shortened V by 1 base and J by 0 bases, and 8 bases separated the two germline ends. CDR3 nucleotides: TGCGCCAGCAGCTTGAGCACAGGCTCCTACGAGCAGTACTTC. Its translation: CASSLSTGSYEQYF. The variable domain in full, with the rest retrieved from reference TRBV5-1 and TRBJ2-7, is KAGVTQTPRYLIKTRGQQVTLSCSPISGHRSVSWYQQTPGQGLQFLFEYFSETQRNKGNFPGRFSGRQFSNSRSEMNVSTLELGDSALYLCASSLSTGSYEQYFGPGTRLTVT.

The chain recombines TRBV6-6 with TRBJ2-3, with D maybe TRBD1 (6 bases). V was cut by 2 bases and J by 0 bases, with 9 bases left in between. Germline lookup yields CDR1 MNHNY and CDR2 SVGAGI (reference sequence). This CDR3 has 15 residues. CDR3 nucleotide sequence: TGTGCCAGCAGTTACCCCGGGACAAGCACAGATACGCAGTATTTT. Translating it yields CASSYPGTSTDTQYF.

The chain is built from TRBV4-2 and TRBJ2-7, with TRBD2 identical over 7 bases. V trimming: 1 base; J trimming: 3 bases; junction bases outside the gene matches: 3. Per germline, CDR1 LGHNA and CDR2 YNFKEQ. This CDR3 has 14 residues. This CDR3 reads CASSQGASGYEQYF. In DNA form, the CDR3 reads TGTGCCAGCAGCCAAGGGGCTAGCGGCTACGAGCAGTACTTC.

The J gene is TRBJ2-4, the V gene TRBV29-1; D perhaps matches TRBD1 (6 bases). Trimming shortened V by 3 bases and J by 11 bases, and 20 bases separated the two germline ends. This CDR3 contains 14 residues. The germline CDR1 and CDR2 sequences are SQVTM and ANQGSEA. CDR3 region: CSVEGVGALPVQYF. CDR3 DNA: TGCAGCGTTGAGGGAGTGGGGGCGCTGCCCGTTCAGTACTTC.

The chain uses TRBV9 and TRBJ2-3, with unresolved D. Germline V gives CDR1 SGDLS, CDR2 YYNGEE. V gave up 0 bases and J gave up 6 bases, with 5 bases separating them. The CDR3 runs 12 residues. The CDR3 spells CASSVGADTQYF. DNA for the CDR3: TGTGCCAGCAGCGTAGGGGCGGATACGCAGTATTTT.

This clone was seen only once. The J gene is TRBJ2-1, the V gene TRBV6-5, with TRBD2 matching 10 bases. The CDR3 extends over 14 amino acids. Looked up from germline, CDR1 is MNHEY and CDR2 is SVGAGI. Trimming removed 1 base from V and 13 bases from J; junction bases left unmatched: 7. CDR3 sequence: CASSYLASGSLQFF. In DNA form, the CDR3 reads TGTGCCAGCAGTTACTTGGCTAGCGGGAGCTTACAGTTCTTC.

This chain connects TRBV28 to TRBJ2-7; 7 bases agree with TRBD2. J was trimmed by 5 bases and V by 8 bases; bases with no gene match: 15. CDR3 size: 15 residues. Germline loops: CDR1 MDHEN, CDR2 SYDVKM. CDR3: CASLRWRGSLDEQYF. CDR3 coding DNA: TGTGCCAGCCTACGATGGCGGGGGAGCTTGGACGAGCAGTACTTC.

This chain joins TRBV7-9 and TRBJ2-3; D remains ambiguous. CDR1 is SEHNR, CDR2 FQNEAQ, per germline (reference sequence). The CDR3 length is 11 residues. V gave up 5 bases and J gave up 5 bases, with 5 bases separating them. For the CDR3, the DNA is TGTGCCAGCAGCCCCCTAGATACGCAGTATTTT. Amino acids: CASSPLDTQYF.

This chain joins TRBV7-2 and TRBJ2-5; 9 bases fit TRBD2. Germline CDR1 SGHTA, CDR2 FQGNSA. The V and J ends lost 5 bases and 10 bases, in that order; junction bases with no gene match: 14. The CDR3 consists of 15 residues. In DNA, the CDR3 is TGTGCCAGCAGCCTTAGCGGGAGTCACACCGGGGACCAGTACTTC. As protein: CASSLSGSHTGDQYF.

The chain uses TRBV18 and TRBJ1-2; 10 bases agree with TRBD1. The V gene end was trimmed by 5 bases and the J gene end by 2 bases; junction bases not matched to a gene: 2. Looked up from germline, CDR1 is KGHSH and CDR2 is LQKENI. This CDR3 is 14 amino acids long. CDR3 DNA sequence: TGTGCCAGCTCATGGGACAGGGGAAACTATGGCTACACCTTC. It yields the protein CASSWDRGNYGYTF.

This rearrangement joins TRBV14 to TRBJ2-3, with 8 nucleotides matching TRBD1. Per germline, CDR1 SGHDN and CDR2 FVKESK. Trimming removed 2 bases from V and 6 bases from J; junction bases left unmatched: 7. The length of the CDR3 is 15 residues. CDR3: CASSQQTGAGDTQYF. CDR3 bases: TGTGCCAGCAGCCAACAGACAGGGGCAGGGGATACGCAGTATTTT.